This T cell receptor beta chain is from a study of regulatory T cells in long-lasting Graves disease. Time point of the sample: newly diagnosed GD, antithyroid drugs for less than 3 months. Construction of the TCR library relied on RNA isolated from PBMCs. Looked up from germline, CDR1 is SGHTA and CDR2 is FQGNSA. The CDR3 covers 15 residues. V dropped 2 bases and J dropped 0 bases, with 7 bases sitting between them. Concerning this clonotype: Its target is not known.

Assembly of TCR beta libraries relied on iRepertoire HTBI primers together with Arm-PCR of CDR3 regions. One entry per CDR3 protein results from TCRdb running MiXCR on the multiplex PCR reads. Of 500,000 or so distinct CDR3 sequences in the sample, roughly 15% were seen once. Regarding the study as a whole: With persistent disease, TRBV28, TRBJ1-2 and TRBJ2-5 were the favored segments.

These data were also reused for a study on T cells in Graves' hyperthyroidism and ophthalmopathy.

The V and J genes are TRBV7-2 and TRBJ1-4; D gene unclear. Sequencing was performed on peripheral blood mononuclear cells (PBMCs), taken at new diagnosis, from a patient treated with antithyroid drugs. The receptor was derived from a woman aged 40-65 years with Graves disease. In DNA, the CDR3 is TGTGCCAGCAGCTTAAATATCGCAACTAATGAAAAACTGTTTTTT. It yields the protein CASSLNIATNEKLFF.